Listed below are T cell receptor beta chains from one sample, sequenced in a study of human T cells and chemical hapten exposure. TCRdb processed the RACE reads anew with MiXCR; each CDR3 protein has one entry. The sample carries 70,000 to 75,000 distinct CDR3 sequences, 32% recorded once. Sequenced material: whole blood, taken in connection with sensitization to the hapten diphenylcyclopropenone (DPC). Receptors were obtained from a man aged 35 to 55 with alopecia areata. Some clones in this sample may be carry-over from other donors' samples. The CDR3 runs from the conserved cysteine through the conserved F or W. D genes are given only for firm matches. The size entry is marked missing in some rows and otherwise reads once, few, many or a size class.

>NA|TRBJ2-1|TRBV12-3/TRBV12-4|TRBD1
TGTGCCAGCAGTCCAGACAGGGTGGGACAGGGTGAGCAGTTCTTC
CASSPDRVGQGEQFF
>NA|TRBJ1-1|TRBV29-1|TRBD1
TGCAGCGTTTCCCGGGACAGGGGTGGAGGTGAAGCTTTCTTT
CSVSRDRGGGEAFF
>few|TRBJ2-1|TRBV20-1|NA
TGCAGTGCTAAAATATCCTACAATGAGCAGTTCTTC
CSAKISYNEQFF
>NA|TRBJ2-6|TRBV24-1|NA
TGTGCCACCAGTTCTCATACTGGGGCCAACGTCCTGACTTTC
CATSSHTGANVLTF
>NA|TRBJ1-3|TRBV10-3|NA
TGTGCCATCAGTGAGATTACCTCTGGAAACACCATATATTTT
CAISEITSGNTIYF
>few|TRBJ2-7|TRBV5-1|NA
TGCGCCAGCAGCTTAAATTGGAACGGGTCCGGGGACGAGCAGTACTTC
CASSLNWNGSGDEQYF
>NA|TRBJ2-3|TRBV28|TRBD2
TGTGCCAGCAGTTCCGTTAGCGGGGGATACACAGATACGCAGTATTTT
CASSSVSGGYTDTQYF
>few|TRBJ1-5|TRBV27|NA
TGTGCCAGCAGAGACCTGAAGGAGGTAACGGACAATCAGCCCCAGCATTTT
CASRDLKEVTDNQPQHF
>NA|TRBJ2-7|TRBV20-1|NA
TGCAGTGCTAGAGATGGACTGGGGTACTCCTACGAGCAGTACTTC
CSARDGLGYSYEQYF
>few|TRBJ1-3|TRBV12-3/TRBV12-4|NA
TGTGCCAGCGCGGACCTCCGACAAAACACCATATATTTT
CASADLRQNTIYF
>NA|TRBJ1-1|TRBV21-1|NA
TGTGCCAGCAGCAAAGCGTCTGGGCAGGGGGATTCCACTGAAACTTTCTTT
CASSKASGQGDSTETFF
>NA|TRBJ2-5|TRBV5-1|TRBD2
TGCGCCAGCTCTCCTAGCGGGAGGGCCCCCCAAGAGACCCAGTACTTC
CASSPSGRAPQETQYF
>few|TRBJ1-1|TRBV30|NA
TGTGCCTGGAGTGTTTGGGGGGCGAGCACTGAAGCTTTCTTT
CAWSVWGASTEAFF
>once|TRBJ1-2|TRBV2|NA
TGTGCCAGCAGGTCCCGGGCGGACTATGGCTACACCTTC
CASRSRADYGYTF
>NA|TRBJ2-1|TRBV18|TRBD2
TGTGCCAGCTCAGGGGCCTCTAGCGGATACAATGAGCAGTTCTTC
CASSGASSGYNEQFF
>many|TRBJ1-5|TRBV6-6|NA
TGTGCCAGCCTCAGGGACAACAATCAGCCCCAGCATTTT
CASLRDNNQPQHF
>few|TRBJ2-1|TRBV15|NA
TGTGCCACCAGCAGAGAACTCATCACCTCCGTCCATGAGCAGTTCTTC
CATSRELITSVHEQFF
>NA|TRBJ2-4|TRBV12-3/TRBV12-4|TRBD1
TGTGCCAGCACCCAGACAGGGTCAAAAAACATTCAGTACTTC
CASTQTGSKNIQYF
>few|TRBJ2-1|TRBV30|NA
TGTGCCTGGAGGGGGACCCTGATCGCCCATGAGCAGTTCTTC
CAWRGTLIAHEQFF
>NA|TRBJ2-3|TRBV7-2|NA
TGTGCCAGCAGCCAGTCCCGGGCGGCAGATACGCAGTATTTT
CASSQSRAADTQYF
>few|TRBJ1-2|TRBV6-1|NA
TGTGCCAGCAGTTTTGTTCCCCCTAACTATGGCTACACCTTC
CASSFVPPNYGYTF
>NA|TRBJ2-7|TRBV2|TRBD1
TGTGCCAGCAGCCCCAGGGGACAGAGAAGCTCCTACGAGCAGTACTTC
CASSPRGQRSSYEQYF
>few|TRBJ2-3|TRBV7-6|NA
TGTGCCAGCAGCTTACGGGCAGATACGCAGTATTTT
CASSLRADTQYF
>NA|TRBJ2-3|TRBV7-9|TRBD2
TGTGCCACCTATGACGGCCTAGCGGGATTATCCACAGATACGCAGTATTTT
CATYDGLAGLSTDTQYF
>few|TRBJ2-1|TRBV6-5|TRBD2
TGTGCCAGCAGACTTGGACTAGCAGGCAACAATGAGCAGTTCTTC
CASRLGLAGNNEQFF
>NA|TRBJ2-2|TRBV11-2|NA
TGTGCCAGCAGCTTAGTCGGCTCAGGTTACGCGAACACCGGGGAGCTGTTTTTT
CASSLVGSGYANTGELFF
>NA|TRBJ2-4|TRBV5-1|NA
TGCGCCAGCAGCCCGACATTAGCCAAAAACATTCAGTACTTC
CASSPTLAKNIQYF
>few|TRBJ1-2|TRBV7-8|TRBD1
TGTGCCAGCAGCTTAACCGGGACAGGGTCCTATGGCTACACCTTC
CASSLTGTGSYGYTF
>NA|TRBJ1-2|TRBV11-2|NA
TGTGCCAGCAGCTCCGAAACCATAGATGGCTACACCTTC
CASSSETIDGYTF
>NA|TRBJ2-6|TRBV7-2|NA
TGTGCCAGCACCCCACTTAGCACTGGGGCCAACGTCCTGACTTTC
CASTPLSTGANVLTF
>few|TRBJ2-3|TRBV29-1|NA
TGCAGCGTTCAAAGCGGTAGCACAGATACGCAGTATTTT
CSVQSGSTDTQYF
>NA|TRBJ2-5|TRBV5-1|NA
TGCGCCAGCAGCTTAGGGCCCGGTGAAGAGACCCAGTACTTC
CASSLGPGEETQYF
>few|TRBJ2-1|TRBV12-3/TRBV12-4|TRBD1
TGTGCCAGCAAGCACTCCGGGACAGGGGGTTATGAGCAGTTCTTC
CASKHSGTGGYEQFF
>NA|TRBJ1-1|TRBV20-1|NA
TGCAGTGCCGGGCCCGACAGACTGAACACTGAAGCTTTCTTT
CSAGPDRLNTEAFF
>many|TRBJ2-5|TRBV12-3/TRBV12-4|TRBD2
TGTGCCAGCAGCCCAAGACTAGCGGGATACCAAGAGACCCAGTACTTC
CASSPRLAGYQETQYF
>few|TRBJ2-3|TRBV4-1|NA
TGCGCCAGCAGCCAAGAGCTTCCGGACAGACTAGCCGGAGCGGGAGATACGCAGTATTTT
CASSQELPDRLAGAGDTQYF
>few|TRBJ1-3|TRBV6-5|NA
TGTGCCAGCAGTGGGATCTCTGGAAACACCATATATTTT
CASSGISGNTIYF
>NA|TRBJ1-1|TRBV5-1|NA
TGCGCCAGCAAGGAGACTCAGACCGTGAGCACTGAAGCTTTCTTT
CASKETQTVSTEAFF
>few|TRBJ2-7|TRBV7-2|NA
TGTGCCAGCAGCAACCACTACGAGCAGTACTTC
CASSNHYEQYF
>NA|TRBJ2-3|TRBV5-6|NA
TGTGCCAGCAGCTTAGGGCGGGGCACAGATACGCAGTATTTT
CASSLGRGTDTQYF
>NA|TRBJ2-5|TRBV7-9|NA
TGTGCCAGCAGCGAACAAGAGACCCAGTACTTC
CASSEQETQYF
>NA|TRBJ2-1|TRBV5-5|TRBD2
TGTGCCAGCAGCTTGGGTCTAGCGGGAGGGCCGAGGTCCCTAAATGAGCAGTTCTTC
CASSLGLAGGPRSLNEQFF
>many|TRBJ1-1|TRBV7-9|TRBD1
TGTGCCAGCAGCTTAGGTAGGGGGCCGACGAACACTGAAGCTTTCTTT
CASSLGRGPTNTEAFF